This T cell receptor (beta chain) was identified in a study of shared clonotypes between healthy human individuals. The table came from immunoSEQ multiplex PCR; TCRdb's copy has only in-frame clones and leaves some out. This sample has about 2.4 million clones, with 80% to 95% found just once. The sample was naive CD4+ T cells from PBMCs. Stated subset: CD45RA+ positively selected. The receptor was derived from a man aged 18 to 30 in good health. Some clones in this sample may be carry-over from other donors' samples.

The CDR3, as DNA: TGTGCCAGCAGCGGGGCGCGTGTGACCAATTCACCCCTCCACTTT. Translated: CASSGARVTNSPLHF. This chain uses TRBV11-2 with TRBJ1-6, with a possible D match to TRBD1 (5 bases). This CDR3 is 15 amino acids long. Germline V gene sequence: CDR1 SGHAT, CDR2 FQNNGV. Trimming left V 5 bases short and J 7 bases short, with 15 bases between.